This is a list of T cell receptor beta chains from one sample in a study of blood T cell repertoires in COVID-19. Some clones are missing from TCRdb's copy, which holds only in-frame ones; the method was immunoSEQ multiplex PCR. Found here are about 320,000 clones, about 84% of them singletons; the top ten hold under 2%. Sequenced: peripheral blood. The origin of the receptors is a woman between 50 and 59 years old with acute or convalescent COVID-19. CDR3s include the opening cysteine and the closing phenylalanine or tryptophan. Each record gives: D gene, clone size, J gene, V gene, CDR3 protein, CDR3 DNA. A D gene is named only where the DNA matches it firmly. The size of a clone is reported for some rows only, either as once, few or many, or as a class for expanded clones.

D gene: TRBD1; clone size: -; J gene: TRBJ1-4; V gene: TRBV28; CDR3 protein: CASSSTGGTNEKLFF; CDR3 DNA: TGTGCCAGCAGTTCCACAGGGGGAACTAATGAAAAACTGTTTTTT
D gene: TRBD2; clone size: -; J gene: TRBJ2-7; V gene: TRBV7-4; CDR3 protein: CASSLVRVSGRAFLGEQYF; CDR3 DNA: TGTGCCAGCAGCTTAGTGCGCGTGAGCGGGAGGGCCTTTTTGGGCGAGCAGTACTTC
D gene: -; clone size: -; J gene: TRBJ1-3; V gene: TRBV11-1; CDR3 protein: CASSSLGNTIYF; CDR3 DNA: TGTGCCAGCAGCTCACTTGGAAACACCATATATTTT
D gene: TRBD1; clone size: -; J gene: TRBJ1-3; V gene: TRBV27; CDR3 protein: CASSVDRGVGNTIYF; CDR3 DNA: TGTGCCAGCAGTGTGGACAGGGGGGTTGGAAACACCATATATTTT
D gene: TRBD1; clone size: -; J gene: TRBJ1-5; V gene: TRBV6-2/TRBV6-3; CDR3 protein: CASSLTGPSKPQHF; CDR3 DNA: TGTGCCAGCAGTTTGACAGGGCCCTCAAAGCCCCAGCATTTT
D gene: TRBD2; clone size: -; J gene: TRBJ2-2; V gene: TRBV2; CDR3 protein: CASSVDSGPGELFF; CDR3 DNA: TGTGCCAGCAGTGTAGATAGCGGGCCCGGGGAGCTGTTTTTT
D gene: TRBD2; clone size: -; J gene: TRBJ2-5; V gene: TRBV10-2; CDR3 protein: CASSEGGRIETQYF; CDR3 DNA: TGCGCCAGCAGTGAAGGCGGGAGAATAGAGACCCAGTACTTC
D gene: TRBD2; clone size: once; J gene: TRBJ2-1; V gene: TRBV11-2; CDR3 protein: CASSLERTSGSPYNEQFF; CDR3 DNA: TGTGCCAGCAGCTTAGAAAGGACTAGCGGGAGTCCCTACAATGAGCAGTTCTTC
D gene: -; clone size: once; J gene: TRBJ1-2; V gene: TRBV5-1; CDR3 protein: CASSPQVGGNYGYTF; CDR3 DNA: TGCGCCAGCAGCCCCCAGGTGGGGGGAAACTATGGCTACACCTTC
D gene: -; clone size: -; J gene: TRBJ2-1; V gene: TRBV6-1; CDR3 protein: CASSEAARGDEQFF; CDR3 DNA: TGTGCCAGCAGTGAAGCAGCCAGGGGCGATGAGCAGTTCTTC
D gene: -; clone size: -; J gene: TRBJ2-1; V gene: TRBV30; CDR3 protein: CAWSKQGTREQFF; CDR3 DNA: TGTGCCTGGAGTAAACAGGGGACTCGAGAGCAGTTCTTC
D gene: -; clone size: -; J gene: TRBJ2-7; V gene: TRBV10-3; CDR3 protein: CATGVTSEQYF; CDR3 DNA: TGTGCCACCGGGGTAACCAGCGAGCAGTACTTC
D gene: TRBD1; clone size: -; J gene: TRBJ2-7; V gene: TRBV28; CDR3 protein: CASSPLTGSYEQYF; CDR3 DNA: TGTGCCAGCAGTCCCCTGACAGGGTCCTACGAGCAGTACTTC
D gene: TRBD1; clone size: -; J gene: TRBJ1-5; V gene: TRBV15; CDR3 protein: CATSRGTGDQPQHF; CDR3 DNA: TGTGCCACCAGCAGGGGGACAGGGGATCAGCCCCAGCATTTT
D gene: TRBD2; clone size: -; J gene: TRBJ2-5; V gene: TRBV5-4; CDR3 protein: CASSAASGPQETQYF; CDR3 DNA: TGTGCCAGCAGCGCCGCTAGCGGACCCCAAGAGACCCAGTACTTC